The 11 T cell receptor beta chains in this list originate from one sample, sequenced in a study of metastatic and nonmetastatic thyroid tumors. Prior to thyroid surgery, none of the patients had received any treatment. TCRdb re-called clones via MiXCR from the PCR reads. Here the sample spans about 59,000 clones, almost 30% being singletons. Sequencing used blood. All receptors come from a female donor with papillary thyroid cancer or a benign thyroid nodule (not recorded which). Some clones in this sample may be carry-over from other donors' samples.

This chain uses TRBV6-6 with TRBJ2-1, with TRBD2 matching over 11 bases. The V gene end was trimmed by 4 bases and the J gene end by 0 bases; junction bases not matched to a gene: 11. The germline V gene encodes CDR1 MNHNY and CDR2 SVGAGI (reference sequence). The CDR3 has 19 residues. The CDR3 DNA is TGTGCCAGCAGTTCCTCCGGACTAGCGGGTTCAGGCTCCTACAATGAGCAGTTCTTC. Protein sequence: CASSSSGLAGSGSYNEQFF.

This clone was detected ten times or more. This chain joins TRBV20-1 and TRBJ1-5; 8 nucleotides agree with TRBD1. The V segment lost 0 bases and the J segment 1 base; nucleotides outside the gene matches: 8. Germline V gene data show CDR1 as DFQATT and CDR2 as SNEGSKA (reference sequence). The length of the CDR3 is 17 residues. The CDR3 sequence: CSARDGTGMISNQPQHF. The DNA for the CDR3 is TGCAGTGCTAGAGACGGGACAGGAATGATAAGCAATCAGCCCCAGCATTTT.

This clone was seen ten or more times. This rearrangement joins TRBV7-2 to TRBJ2-6; D is undetermined. CDR1 and CDR2 from the germline V gene are SGHTA and FQGNSA. Deletions cut 5 bases from V and 4 bases from J, with 9 bases between. This CDR3 is 14 amino acids long. CDR3 sequence (DNA): TGTGCCAGCAGCCCCAGCCCCGGGGCCAACGTCCTGACTTTC. Residues: CASSPSPGANVLTF.

This chain links TRBV6-1 with TRBJ2-1, with D hard to call. This CDR3 region has 11 residues. Germline V gene sequence: CDR1 MNHNS, CDR2 SASEGT. V lost 8 bases, J lost 4 bases, and 6 bases lay in between. Here the CDR3 reads CASGNYNEQFF. The CDR3 DNA reads TGTGCCAGCGGGAATTACAATGAGCAGTTCTTC.

The chain is built from TRBV7-3 and TRBJ2-1, with 12 bases fitting TRBD2. CDR3 length equals 14 residues. Germline loops: CDR1 SGHTA, CDR2 FQGTGA. V shed 8 bases, J shed 6 bases, and the junction held 5 bases outside the gene matches. The CDR3 bases are TGTGCCAGCCAACAGACTAGCGGGGGCAATGAGCAGTTCTTC. This encodes CASQQTSGGNEQFF.

In this sample, this clone turned up a few times. This rearrangement joins TRBV7-2 to TRBJ2-3; 8 bases line up with TRBD2. Unmatched junction bases numbered 8, after V lost 1 base and J lost 2 bases. Germline V gene data show CDR1 as SGHTA and CDR2 as FQGNSA. The CDR3 totals 17 residues. The CDR3 DNA reads TGTGCCAGCAGCTTAGGGACTAGCTGGGGATTCACAGATACGCAGTATTTT. It is translated as CASSLGTSWGFTDTQYF. Drawing the rest from reference TRBV7-2 and TRBJ2-3, the complete variable domain is GAGVSQSPSNKVTEKGKDVELRCDPISGHTALYWYRQSLGQGLEFLIYFQGNSAPDKSGLPSDRFSAERTGGSVSTLTIQRTQQEDSAVYLCASSLGTSWGFTDTQYFGPGTRLTVL.

The rearrangement links TRBV18 to TRBJ2-3; 9 bases agree with TRBD1. V lost 2 bases, J lost 6 bases, and 6 bases stayed unmatched. The CDR3 length is 15 residues. Germline-derived CDR1 and CDR2 are KGHSH and LQKENI. Written as DNA, the CDR3 is TGTGCCAGCTCACCAAACAGGGGGCAAGGGGATACGCAGTATTTT. It translates to CASSPNRGQGDTQYF.

The V and J genes are TRBV19 and TRBJ1-2; D might be TRBD1 (6 bases). V dropped 8 bases and J dropped 2 bases, with 21 bases sitting between them. In germline, CDR1 is LNHDA, CDR2 SQIVND (reference sequence). The CDR3 extends over 16 amino acids. CDR3 nucleotides: TGTGCCAGTGCACGGAAGGCCGGGACACCCAACTATGGCTACACCTTC. Translating it yields CASARKAGTPNYGYTF.

V is TRBV5-1 and J is TRBJ2-3; TRBD2 agrees at 9 bases. The CDR3 loop spans 15 amino acids. The germline V gene encodes CDR1 SGHRS and CDR2 YFSETQ. The ends lost 0 bases at V and 1 base at J; junction bases unmatched: 0. This CDR3 reads CASSLGGRGTDTQYF. For the CDR3, the DNA is TGCGCCAGCAGCTTGGGCGGGAGGGGCACAGATACGCAGTATTTT.

This clone has only a few counts. Additional DNA sequences in this sample encode the identical CDR3. The chain combines TRBV12-3 or TRBV12-4 with TRBJ2-3, with D possibly being TRBD1 or TRBD2 (5 bases each). Trimming stripped 6 bases from V and 6 bases from J, with 19 bases between. This CDR3 is built from 15 residues. In nucleotides, the CDR3 is TGTGCCAGCAGATTCTGGGGACCGCAGTCGGATACGCAGTATTTT. Translating gives CASRFWGPQSDTQYF.

This sequence joins TRBV6-1 and TRBJ1-5; possibly TRBD1 for D (5 bases). V gave up 8 bases and J gave up 3 bases, with 11 bases separating them. From germline, CDR1 is MNHNS and CDR2 SASEGT. CDR3 length: 13 residues. This CDR3 is CASRAGVNQPQHF. The CDR3 DNA sequence: TGTGCCAGCCGGGCGGGGGTCAATCAGCCCCAGCATTTT.